This entry lists 29 T cell receptor beta chains sequenced from one sample in a study of blood T cell repertoires in COVID-19. Sequenced by immunoSEQ multiplex PCR; TCRdb stores in-frame clones only, minus some. The table has 280,000 or so clones, approximately 83% seen once. Sequencing was performed on PBMCs or T cells enriched from blood (not recorded which). Source of these receptors: a man younger than 40 who had recovered from COVID-19.

This chain joins TRBV18 and TRBJ1-1; no clear D. CDR3 length: 14 amino acids. Germline CDR1 and CDR2: KGHSH and LQKENI. The ends were cut back, 5 bases at V and 1 base at J, with 11 bases in the middle. The DNA for the CDR3 is TGTGCCAGCTCAGCGGCAGAGAAGAACACTGAAGCTTTCTTT. Translation gives CASSAAEKNTEAFF.

This clone has just one count. The chain links TRBV7-9 to TRBJ2-7; 9 bases match TRBD1. This CDR3 comprises 13 residues. The trim removed 5 bases at V and 3 bases at J, leaving 2 bases unmatched. Germline CDR1 reads SEHNR; CDR2 reads FQNEAQ (reference sequence). The CDR3 protein is CASSGQGIYEQYF. The CDR3 DNA sequence: TGTGCCAGCAGCGGACAGGGGATCTACGAGCAGTACTTC.

The chain joins TRBV7-8 to TRBJ1-1; D unresolved. This CDR3 comprises 14 residues. Germline CDR1 SGHVS, CDR2 FQNEAQ. V was cut by 5 bases and J by 3 bases, with 13 bases left in between. Written as DNA, the CDR3 is TGTGCCAGCAGCCCCCCTTTCGGGTACACTGAAGCTTTCTTT. Its translation: CASSPPFGYTEAFF.

This clone was recorded once. This sequence joins TRBV19 and TRBJ1-4; D is unclear. The germline V and J ends were trimmed by 3 bases and 7 bases, with 15 bases remaining between them. In germline, CDR1 is LNHDA, CDR2 SQIVND (reference sequence). The CDR3 is 15 amino acids. The chain's CDR3 is CASSIYVAVFEKLFF. In DNA form, the CDR3 reads TGTGCCAGTAGTATCTACGTAGCGGTTTTTGAAAAACTGTTTTTT.

The genes are TRBV5-1 and TRBJ1-2, with 8 positions matching TRBD1. The germline V gene has CDR1 SGHRS and CDR2 YFSETQ. The ends lost 4 bases at V and 2 bases at J; junction bases unmatched: 10. The CDR3 loop spans 16 amino acids. CDR3 sequence (DNA): TGCGCCAGCAGCCAGACGACAGGGGCGAAAAACTATGGCTACACCTTC. It codes for CASSQTTGAKNYGYTF.

This chain joins TRBV3-1 (or the pseudogene TRBV3-2) and TRBJ1-1, with 7 nucleotides matching TRBD1. CDR3 length: 15 residues. With 4 bases clipped from V and 5 bases from J, the junction kept 10 bases outside the gene matches. Germline lookup yields CDR1 LGHDT and CDR2 YNNKEL (reference sequence). The CDR3 loop is CASSLGYRGLTEAFF. CDR3 sequence (DNA): TGTGCCAGCAGCCTGGGTTATAGGGGGCTTACTGAAGCTTTCTTT.

CDR3 sequence: CASSPPGRNGYTF. The CDR3 nucleotides are TGTGCCAGCAGCCCCCCAGGGCGGAATGGCTACACCTTC. The genes are TRBV11-2 and TRBJ1-2; TRBD1 is a possible D gene (5 bases). In germline, CDR1 is SGHAT, CDR2 FQNNGV. Deletions cut 5 bases from V and 6 bases from J, with 13 bases between. The CDR3 is made up of 13 amino acids.

CDR3 nucleotide sequence: TGTGCCAGCAGCTTTTCCGGACCGGGAGGCTACACCTTC. This gives the protein CASSFSGPGGYTF. This rearrangement joins TRBV7-2 to TRBJ1-2; D call uncertain. Germline V lookup: CDR1 SGHTA, CDR2 FQGNSA. The CDR3 extends over 13 amino acids. V gave up 3 bases and J gave up 8 bases, with 13 bases separating them.

The CDR3 reads CASSSPGTTNNEQFF. The CDR3 DNA is TGTGCCAGCAGCTCACCCGGGACTACCAACAATGAGCAGTTCTTC. V is TRBV11-2 and J is TRBJ2-1; 7 bases agree with TRBD2. The CDR3 has 15 residues. V shed 4 bases, J shed 5 bases, and the junction held 8 bases outside the gene matches. Germline assignment: CDR1 SGHAT and CDR2 FQNNGV.

In its sample, this clone was seen once. The CDR3 protein is CASSPHRRGKNNEQFF. In nucleotides, the CDR3 is TGTGCCAGCAGCCCCCATCGGCGGGGGAAGAACAATGAGCAGTTCTTC. This rearrangement joins TRBV9 to TRBJ2-1, with TRBD2 identical over 7 bases. Unmatched junction bases numbered 12, after V lost 4 bases and J lost 5 bases. The CDR3 is 16 residues long. The V gene's germline CDR1 is SGDLS and CDR2 YYNGEE.

CDR3 nucleotide sequence: TGTGCCAGCCGCCTCAGGGATGGACAGGGGAACACTGAAGCTTTCTTT. This translates into CASRLRDGQGNTEAFF. The chain employs TRBV19 and TRBJ1-1; the match to TRBD1 covers 8 bases. J lost 1 base, V lost 9 bases, and 13 bases had no gene match. CDR3 length: 16 residues. Germline V CDR1 and CDR2: LNHDA, SQIVND (reference sequence).

The gene calls are TRBV13 and TRBJ2-5, with 9 bases that match TRBD2. This CDR3 has 17 amino acids. Germline CDR1 and CDR2: PRHDT and FYEKMQ (reference sequence). V lost 5 bases and J lost 0; bases outside the gene matches: 10. The chain's CDR3 is CASSPRGSGGYQETQYF. The CDR3 DNA reads TGTGCCAGCAGCCCTCGGGGTAGCGGGGGATACCAAGAGACCCAGTACTTC.

This clone was counted between two and nine times. The chain joins TRBV4-2 to TRBJ2-1; D may be TRBD2 (7 bases). V dropped 0 bases and J dropped 1 base, with 13 bases sitting between them. This CDR3 has 17 amino acids. Germline assignment: CDR1 LGHNA and CDR2 YNFKEQ. The CDR3 nucleotides are TGTGCCAGCAGCCAAGATCGGGGGGCCGATTCCTACAATGAGCAGTTCTTC. Amino acid sequence: CASSQDRGADSYNEQFF.

The rearrangement links TRBV3-1 (or the pseudogene TRBV3-2) to TRBJ1-2; tentatively, D is TRBD1 (6 bases). Germline V gene lookup returns CDR1 LGHDT and CDR2 YNNKEL (reference sequence). This CDR3 contains 16 residues. Deletions cut 4 bases from V and 4 bases from J, with 19 bases between. This chain's CDR3 is CASSPTGGGLSYGYTF. Written as DNA, the CDR3 is TGTGCCAGCAGCCCGACTGGTGGGGGCCTTAGCTATGGCTACACCTTC.

The rearrangement joins TRBV7-9 to TRBJ2-2; D is perhaps TRBD1 (5 bases). V was clipped by 3 bases and J by 5 bases, with 16 bases between them. The V gene's germline CDR1 is SEHNR and CDR2 FQNEAQ (reference sequence). This CDR3 contains 16 residues. The CDR3 DNA reads TGTGCCAGCAGCTTTAGACAGACCCGAACAACCGGGGAGCTGTTTTTT. Translating it yields CASSFRQTRTTGELFF.

The CDR3 sequence: CASSSLRGPSGGTGELFF. The DNA of the CDR3 is TGTGCCAGCAGCTCCCTAAGGGGTCCTAGCGGGGGGACCGGGGAGCTGTTTTTT. This chain uses TRBV7-2 with TRBJ2-2; 11 bases align to TRBD2. This CDR3 is built from 18 residues. The germline V gene has CDR1 SGHTA and CDR2 FQGNSA. Trimming cost V 4 bases and J 5 bases; bases outside gene matches: 12. The full variable domain, with the rest looked up from reference TRBV7-2 and TRBJ2-2, is GAGVSQSPSNKVTEKGKDVELRCDPISGHTALYWYRQSLGQGLEFLIYFQGNSAPDKSGLPSDRFSAERTGGSVSTLTIQRTQQEDSAVYLCASSSLRGPSGGTGELFFGEGSRLTVL.

This clone showed up just once. This chain links TRBV6-5 with TRBJ1-2, with 7 bases aligning to TRBD1. CDR3 length equals 15 residues. Germline V gene lookup returns CDR1 MNHEY and CDR2 SVGAGI. V was pared by 6 bases and J by 2 bases, with 9 bases of the junction left unmatched. The CDR3, as DNA: TGTGCCAGCAGCCCCCTCCCGACAGGGAACTATGGCTACACCTTC. The encoded protein is CASSPLPTGNYGYTF.

The chain uses TRBV19 and TRBJ1-1; TRBD1 is a possible D gene (5 bases). The CDR3 spans 18 residues. The germline CDR1 and CDR2 sequences are LNHDA and SQIVND (reference sequence). The V and J ends lost 3 bases and 3 bases respectively, with 23 bases between them. The CDR3 coding sequence is TGTGCCAGTAGTATGCTTGTGGTCAGCTCCAGGGCTGACACTGAAGCTTTCTTT. Translated, it gives CASSMLVVSSRADTEAFF.

The rearrangement uses TRBV18 and TRBJ1-5; D not resolved. This CDR3 has 21 residues. The germline V gene has CDR1 KGHSH and CDR2 LQKENI. V lost 3 bases and J lost 2, with 29 bases in between. CDR3 amino acids: CASSPPRRAQEFGYGNQPQHF. The CDR3, as DNA: TGTGCCAGCTCACCTCCTAGGAGGGCTCAGGAGTTTGGGTACGGCAATCAGCCCCAGCATTTT.

V is TRBV5-4 and J is TRBJ2-1; 8 nucleotides align to TRBD2. This CDR3 region has 12 residues. Trimming took 2 bases from V and 16 from J; bases not matched to a gene: 8. Germline CDR1 is SGHNT and CDR2 is YYREEE (reference sequence). In DNA form, the CDR3 reads TGTGCCAGCAGCTTCCGGACTAGCCGGCGATTCTTC. It is translated as CASSFRTSRRFF.

In this sample, this clone turned up a few times. CDR3 sequence reads: CASSQDSLGLDEKLFF. The CDR3 nucleotides read TGTGCCAGCAGCCAAGATTCCCTAGGACTGGATGAAAAACTGTTTTTT. The chain has TRBV3-1 (or the pseudogene TRBV3-2) and TRBJ1-4; D is unclear. Germline CDR1 reads LGHDT; CDR2 reads YNNKEL (reference sequence). The CDR3 extends over 16 amino acids. V lost 0 bases and J 6 bases, leaving 14 bases between the germline ends.

The chain is built from TRBV27 and TRBJ2-1; 7 nucleotides match TRBD2. V shed 2 bases, J shed 9 bases, and the junction held 10 bases outside the gene matches. Germline assignment: CDR1 MNHEY and CDR2 SMNVEV (reference sequence). The CDR3 is 15 amino acids. The CDR3 here is CASSLVSRPGGEQFF. CDR3 DNA sequence: TGTGCCAGCAGTTTAGTATCCCGCCCGGGAGGTGAGCAGTTCTTC.

The chain carries TRBV19 and TRBJ1-3; 7 bases align to TRBD1. Trimming cost V 6 bases and J 1 base; bases outside gene matches: 3. The CDR3 extends over 14 amino acids. Looked up from germline, CDR1 is LNHDA and CDR2 is SQIVND (reference sequence). CDR3 region: CASRNRGSGNTIYF. The CDR3, as DNA: TGTGCCAGTAGGAACAGGGGATCTGGAAACACCATATATTTT.

The chain carries TRBV10-3 and TRBJ2-3; possibly TRBD2 for D (5 bases). In germline, CDR1 is ENHRY, CDR2 SYGVKD. The CDR3 has 13 amino acids. V shed 0 bases and J shed 9 bases, with 10 bases lying between them. The CDR3 DNA follows: TGTGCCATCAGTGAGTCGGGTCGGGAAACGCAGTATTTT. Translating gives CAISESGRETQYF.

This clone occurred once. This chain links TRBV3-1 (or the pseudogene TRBV3-2) with TRBJ1-2, with TRBD1 matching 7 bases. This CDR3 region has 15 residues. The germline CDR1 and CDR2 sequences are LGHDT and YNNKEL (reference sequence). V lost 4 bases and J lost 4; bases outside the gene matches: 9. The CDR3 coding sequence is TGTGCCAGCAGCCCCACAGGGGATTTACCCTATGGCTACACCTTC. Translated, it gives CASSPTGDLPYGYTF.

The V call is TRBV7-9, the J call TRBJ1-5; D unresolved. V lost 5 bases and J lost 5, with 13 bases in between. Germline-derived CDR1 and CDR2 are SEHNR and FQNEAQ (reference sequence). The CDR3 runs 14 residues. Here the CDR3 reads CASSPSGEYQPQHF. CDR3 nucleotides: TGTGCCAGCAGCCCTAGCGGGGAGTATCAGCCCCAGCATTTT. Looking up the rest from reference TRBV7-9 and TRBJ1-5 gives the full variable domain: DTGVSQNPRHKITKRGQNVTFRCDPISEHNRLYWYRQTLGQGPEFLTYFQNEAQLEKSRLLSDRFSAERPKGSFSTLEIQRTEQGDSAMYLCASSPSGEYQPQHFGDGTRLSIL.

The rearrangement joins TRBV18 to TRBJ2-1; 7 nucleotides line up with TRBD1. Germline CDR1 reads KGHSH; CDR2 reads LQKENI. The CDR3 runs to 13 residues. Losses at the gene ends were 3 bases for V and 12 bases for J; bases not matched to a gene: 8. The CDR3 DNA sequence: TGTGCCAGCTCACCTGGGGACAGCCGGACGCAGTTCTTC. Amino acids: CASSPGDSRTQFF.

The chain recombines TRBV19 with TRBJ1-3; D not resolved. The CDR3 consists of 13 residues. In germline, CDR1 is LNHDA, CDR2 SQIVND (reference sequence). V lost 8 bases and J lost 0, with 8 bases in between. The CDR3 loop is CASSYISGNTIYF. The CDR3 DNA sequence: TGTGCCAGTTCTTACATCTCTGGAAACACCATATATTTT.

The V gene is TRBV3-1 (or the pseudogene TRBV3-2), the J gene TRBJ1-3; weak D call: TRBD1 (6 bases). Per germline, CDR1 LGHDT and CDR2 YNNKEL (reference sequence). The CDR3 length is 13 residues. V gave up 3 bases and J gave up 6 bases, with 9 bases separating them. The CDR3 nucleotides read TGTGCCAGCAGCCACGGACAGCCAAACACCATATATTTT. Amino acids: CASSHGQPNTIYF.